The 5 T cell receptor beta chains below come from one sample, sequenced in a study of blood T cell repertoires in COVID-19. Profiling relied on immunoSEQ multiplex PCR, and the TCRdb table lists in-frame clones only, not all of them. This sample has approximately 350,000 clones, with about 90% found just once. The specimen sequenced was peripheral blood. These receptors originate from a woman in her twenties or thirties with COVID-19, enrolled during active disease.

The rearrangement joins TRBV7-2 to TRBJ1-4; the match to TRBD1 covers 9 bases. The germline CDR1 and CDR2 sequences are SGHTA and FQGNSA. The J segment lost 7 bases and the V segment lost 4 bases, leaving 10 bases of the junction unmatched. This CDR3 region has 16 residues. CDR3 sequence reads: CASSSQSGTGTEKLFF. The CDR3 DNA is TGTGCCAGCAGCTCCCAGTCCGGGACAGGGACTGAAAAACTGTTTTTT.

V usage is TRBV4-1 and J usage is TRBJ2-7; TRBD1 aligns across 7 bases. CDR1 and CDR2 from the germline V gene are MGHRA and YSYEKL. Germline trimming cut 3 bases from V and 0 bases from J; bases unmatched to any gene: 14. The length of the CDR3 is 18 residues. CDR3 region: CASSQADPGTEFSYEQYF. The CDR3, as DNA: TGCGCCAGCAGCCAGGCCGACCCAGGGACAGAATTCTCCTACGAGCAGTACTTC.

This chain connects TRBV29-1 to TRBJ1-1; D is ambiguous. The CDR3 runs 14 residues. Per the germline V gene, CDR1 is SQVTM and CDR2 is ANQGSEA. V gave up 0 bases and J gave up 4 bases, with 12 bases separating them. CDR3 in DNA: TGCAGCGTTGAAGACTTAGCGGGGTCCACTGAAGCTTTCTTT. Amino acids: CSVEDLAGSTEAFF.

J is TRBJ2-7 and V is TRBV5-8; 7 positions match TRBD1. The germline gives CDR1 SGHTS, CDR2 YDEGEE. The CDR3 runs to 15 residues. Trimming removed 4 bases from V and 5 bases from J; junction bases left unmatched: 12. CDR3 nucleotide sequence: TGTGCCAGCAGCCCAACAGGGGATCATAGCGACGAGCAGTACTTC. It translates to CASSPTGDHSDEQYF.

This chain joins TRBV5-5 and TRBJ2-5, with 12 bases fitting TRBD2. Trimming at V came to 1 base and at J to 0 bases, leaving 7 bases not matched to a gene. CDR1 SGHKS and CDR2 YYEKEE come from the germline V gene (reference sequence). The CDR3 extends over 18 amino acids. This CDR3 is CASSLRTSGIRNQETQYF. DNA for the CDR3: TGTGCCAGCAGCTTGCGGACTAGCGGGATTCGGAACCAAGAGACCCAGTACTTC.